The 11 T cell receptor beta chains listed next were all sequenced from one sample in a study of cytomegalovirus exposure and HLA in healthy donors. PCR primers comprised 60 Vbeta and 13 Jbeta primers. The assay was immunoSEQ multiplex PCR, and TCRdb's table has in-frame clones only and misses some. This sample's clone table lists about 190,000 clones. What was sequenced was PBMCs. The receptor source for this set is a man aged 25-45 years in good health and CMV-seronegative.

The genes are TRBV28 and TRBJ2-7; the match to TRBD2 covers 13 bases. The ends lost 6 bases at V and 4 bases at J; junction bases unmatched: 15. Germline CDR1 and CDR2: MDHEN and SYDVKM. CDR3 size: 18 residues. The CDR3 spells CASRPPPRTSGRGYEQYF. The DNA for the CDR3 is TGTGCCAGCAGACCTCCGCCTCGGACTAGCGGGAGAGGGTACGAGCAGTACTTC.

The chain uses TRBV4-3 and TRBJ2-5; 8 bases align to TRBD1. The J call is uncertain, as TRBJ2-7 better fits the DNA end. Germline loops: CDR1 LGHNA, CDR2 YSLEER. This CDR3 region has 16 residues. The CDR3 DNA sequence: TGCGCCAGCAGCCATAAAGACAGGGGCGATCGCGACGAGCAGTACTTC. As protein: CASSHKDRGDRDEQYF.

V usage is TRBV2 and J usage is TRBJ1-1; no firm D call. V was shortened by 4 bases and J by 7 bases, with 13 bases between the two germline ends. Germline V gives CDR1 SNHLY, CDR2 FYNNEI. The CDR3 totals 13 residues. CDR3: CASSGAALLEAFF. The CDR3 nucleotides are TGTGCCAGCAGTGGAGCAGCCCTGCTTGAAGCTTTCTTT.

The chain uses TRBV4-2 and TRBJ1-5; TRBD1 matches 8 bases. This CDR3 comprises 15 residues. J gave up 3 bases and V 1 base, and 2 bases lay outside the gene matches. The germline gives CDR1 LGHNA, CDR2 YNFKEQ. CDR3 DNA: TGTGCCAGCAGCCAAGGGACAGGGAACAATCAGCCCCAGCATTTT. This encodes CASSQGTGNNQPQHF.

To note about this clone: The same CDR3 is also encoded by other DNA sequences in this sample. The rearrangement joins TRBV9 to TRBJ2-1; D not resolved. CDR3 size: 13 residues. Germline values: CDR1 SGDLS, CDR2 YYNGEE. The ends were cut back, 4 bases at V and 0 bases at J, with 5 bases in the middle. The CDR3 nucleotides read TGTGCCAGCAGCCTAAGCTCCTACAATGAGCAGTTCTTC. Encoded protein: CASSLSSYNEQFF. The whole variable domain, filled in from reference TRBV9 and TRBJ2-1, reads DSGVTQTPKHLITATGQRVTLRCSPRSGDLSVYWYQQSLDQGLQFLIQYYNGEERAKGNILERFSAQQFPDLHSELNLSSLELGDSALYFCASSLSSYNEQFFGPGTRLTVL.

This rearrangement joins TRBV27 to TRBJ2-7; 11 nucleotides agree with TRBD1. There are 15 residues in the CDR3. Germline V gene sequence: CDR1 MNHEY, CDR2 SMNVEV (reference sequence). Germline trimming cut 5 bases from V and 3 bases from J; bases unmatched to any gene: 6. Here the CDR3 reads CASSPTGTGGYEQYF. The CDR3 DNA reads TGTGCCAGCAGTCCTACCGGGACAGGGGGCTACGAGCAGTACTTC.

J is TRBJ2-7 and V is TRBV13, with D uncertain. Germline values: CDR1 PRHDT, CDR2 FYEKMQ (reference sequence). V was cut by 3 bases and J by 10 bases, with 13 bases left in between. CDR3 length equals 12 residues. Here the CDR3 reads CASSFRQPVQYF. The CDR3, as DNA: TGTGCCAGCAGCTTCCGCCAACCGGTACAGTACTTC.

DNA for the CDR3: TGTGCCAGCAGTGGGACAGGCAATTCACCCCTCCACTTT. It encodes CASSGTGNSPLHF. The chain couples TRBV6-4 to TRBJ1-6; 7 bases agree with TRBD1. The CDR3 spans 13 residues. Germline V gene lookup returns CDR1 MRHNA and CDR2 SNTAGT. V lost 4 bases, J lost 7 bases, and 1 base stayed unmatched.

This chain uses TRBV11-2 with TRBJ2-7, with 8 bases identical to TRBD2. Trimming cost V 4 bases and J 2 bases; bases outside gene matches: 19. Germline V gives CDR1 SGHAT, CDR2 FQNNGV. The CDR3 is 19 residues long. CDR3 sequence reads: CASSSIRRTSTSSPYEQYF. The CDR3 DNA follows: TGTGCCAGCAGCTCTATTCGCAGGACTAGCACCTCGTCCCCCTACGAGCAGTACTTC.

The V and J genes are TRBV7-2 and TRBJ2-3; 7 bases are shared with TRBD2. The CDR3 length is 15 residues. Germline values: CDR1 SGHTA, CDR2 FQGNSA. V was pared by 5 bases and J by 2 bases, with 7 bases of the junction left unmatched. The CDR3 DNA follows: TGTGCCAGCAGCATACCCGGGGGGATCACAGATACGCAGTATTTT. This gives the protein CASSIPGGITDTQYF.

The chain has TRBV5-1 and TRBJ1-6; 7 bases match TRBD1. Unmatched junction bases numbered 10, after V lost 3 bases and J lost 7 bases. The V gene's germline CDR1 is SGHRS and CDR2 YFSETQ. The CDR3 covers 16 residues. In DNA, the CDR3 is TGCGCCAGCAGCTCGAAAGACAGGGTACGGAATTCACCCCTCCACTTT. As protein: CASSSKDRVRNSPLHF.